This T cell receptor beta chain came from a study of cytomegalovirus exposure and HLA in healthy donors. Study summary: Early released data had around 89 million unique TCRs, all coming from HLA-typed donors. For the roughly 400 genotyped donors, around 76% fell within the Caucasian-associated ancestry cluster. Study outcomes and limitations: When analyzed later, a missense DCLRE1C variant was found to be linked to TCR beta V- and J-gene trimming.

Comments on this clone: What it binds is not known.

13 Jbeta primers and 60 Vbeta primers were used for the PCR. The table came from immunoSEQ multiplex PCR; TCRdb's copy has only in-frame clones and leaves some out. The sample shows under 250,000 clones, roughly 84% of them seen only once. The donors (healthy individuals) were bone marrow donors. Germline V gene data show CDR1 as LNHDA and CDR2 as SQIVND (reference sequence). This CDR3 spans 12 amino acids. The ends were cut back, 10 bases at V and 5 bases at J, with 12 bases in the middle. The rearrangement joins TRBV19 to TRBJ2-4; a weak D match, TRBD2 (5 bases). Sample: PBMCs. The sequence was collected from a human donor in good health. As DNA, the CDR3 is TGTGCCACATCGGCGGGCGAAAACATTCAGTACTTC. This codes for CATSAGENIQYF.